Following are 10 T cell receptor beta chains from one sample sequenced in a study of glioma-infiltrating T cells. TCR alpha and beta CDR3 regions were amplified from RNA using iRepertoire nested multiplex PCR. Via MiXCR, TCRdb re-called the multiplex PCR reads, giving one row per CDR3 protein. Of around 120,000 distinct CDR3 sequences listed, around 25% are singletons. Sequencing used glioma tissue, nonneoplastic brain tissue, or PBMCs (not recorded which). The origin of the receptors is a human donor with low-grade glioma or glioblastoma, undergoing nonglioma brain surgery, or in good health (not recorded which).

This clonotype was found a few times. The chain recombines TRBV7-9 with TRBJ2-7; D remains unclear. Looked up from germline, CDR1 is SEHNR and CDR2 is FQNEAQ (reference sequence). The CDR3 runs to 14 residues. Trimming stripped 0 bases from V and 2 bases from J, with 8 bases between. The CDR3 protein is CASSLAGGTYEQYV. CDR3 in DNA: TGTGCCAGCAGCTTAGCGGGCGGTACCTACGAGCAGTACGTC.

The chain has TRBV10-2 and TRBJ2-3, with 7 positions matching TRBD2. Germline CDR1 reads WSHSY; CDR2 reads SAAADI. This CDR3 comprises 16 residues. V lost 7 bases to trimming and J lost 1 base; unmatched junction nucleotides: 11. The CDR3 loop is CASNDRLSGGTDTQYF. The CDR3 bases are TGCGCCAGCAATGATAGACTGAGCGGGGGCACAGATACGCAGTATTTT.

V and J are TRBV11-1 and TRBJ2-2; possible D gene TRBD1, 6 bases. The CDR3 is 18 amino acids. CDR1 and CDR2 (germline): SGHAT, FQDESV (reference sequence). V lost 4 bases and J 6 bases, leaving 24 bases between the germline ends. The CDR3 DNA reads TGTGCCAGCAGCTATGATCCAAATCCGGGACCAGGGGCCGGGGAGCTGTTTTTT. Translation gives CASSYDPNPGPGAGELFF.

This clonotype was seen more than once but under ten times. The V and J genes are TRBV11-2 and TRBJ1-4; TRBD1 is a possible D gene (5 bases). CDR3 size: 14 residues. The germline V gene has CDR1 SGHAT and CDR2 FQNNGV. V was trimmed by 3 bases and J by 3 bases, leaving 8 bases between them. CDR3 sequence (DNA): TGTGCCAGCAGCTTGACAGCCTCTAATGAAAAACTGTTTTTT. Amino acids: CASSLTASNEKLFF.

This clonotype has ten or more counts. CDR3 sequence (DNA): TGTGCCAGCACTTCTGGAGGGGAGCAAGAGACCCAGTACTTC. It is translated as CASTSGGEQETQYF. The chain combines TRBV28 with TRBJ2-5, with D possibly TRBD2 on 6 matching bases. With 7 bases removed from V and 2 bases from J, the gap between germline ends came to 14 bases. Germline V lookup: CDR1 MDHEN, CDR2 SYDVKM. The CDR3 has 14 residues.

The table lists this clonotype with many counts. The V and J genes are TRBV6-1 and TRBJ1-1; no reliable D call. V was cut by 7 bases and J by 2 bases, with 11 bases left in between. Looked up from germline, CDR1 is MNHNS and CDR2 is SASEGT. The CDR3 loop spans 13 amino acids. The CDR3 bases are TGTGCCAGCATAGGCGAATCTAACACTGAAGCTTTCTTT. Amino acid sequence: CASIGESNTEAFF.

This clonotype has ten or more counts. The rearrangement uses TRBV28 and TRBJ1-1, with 8 nucleotides matching TRBD1. CDR1 MDHEN and CDR2 SYDVKM come from the germline V gene. Germline trimming cut 5 bases from V and 5 bases from J; bases unmatched to any gene: 10. This CDR3 is 15 amino acids long. For the CDR3, the DNA is TGTGCCAGCAGTACGCCAGGACAGGGAGGAACTGAAGCTTTCTTT. It codes for CASSTPGQGGTEAFF.

The chain carries TRBV2 and TRBJ2-1; D call uncertain. The length of the CDR3 is 15 residues. Between the trimmed V and J ends, which lost 6 bases and 7 bases, there was a span of 19 bases. Germline V gene lookup returns CDR1 SNHLY and CDR2 FYNNEI. The CDR3 DNA sequence: TGTGCCAGCAGACCCGGGTCCCCCAACGGGAATGAGCAGTTCTTC. Its translation: CASRPGSPNGNEQFF.

At least ten counts were recorded for this clonotype. The V and J genes are TRBV20-1 and TRBJ1-5, with 10 bases that match TRBD1. The germline gives CDR1 DFQATT, CDR2 SNEGSKA (reference sequence). V dropped 4 bases and J dropped 5; count of bases not matched to a gene: 2. The CDR3 runs to 13 residues. CDR3 residues: CSATGTGDQPQHF. DNA of the CDR3: TGCAGTGCTACCGGGACAGGGGATCAGCCCCAGCATTTT.

This clonotype was counted many times. The chain recombines TRBV6-1 with TRBJ2-7, with 10 bases lining up with TRBD2. This CDR3 contains 15 residues. V was clipped by 2 bases and J by 3 bases; unmatched bases: 4. Germline loops: CDR1 MNHNS, CDR2 SASEGT. The CDR3 nucleotides read TGTGCCAGCAGTGAAACCCTAGCGGGGGACTACGAGCAGTACGTC. Residues: CASSETLAGDYEQYV.